These 10 T cell receptor beta chains were all obtained from the same sample, sequenced in a study of T cells after yellow fever vaccination. TCRdb analysed the 5' RACE reads with MiXCR anew, one entry per CDR3 protein. The repertoire holds nearly 350,000 distinct CDR3 sequences, 7% to 10% seen once, with around 17% in the top ten. Sequencing used PBMCs, obtained about 49 days after the first yellow fever vaccination. All receptors derive from a man aged 18 to 30 who received the YFV17D yellow fever vaccine.

The sample holds a few counts of this clonotype. The chain has TRBV28 and TRBJ1-6; no clear D gene. V was trimmed by 6 bases and J by 10 bases, leaving 7 bases between them. There are 11 residues in the CDR3. Germline V CDR1 and CDR2: MDHEN, SYDVKM. DNA for the CDR3: TGTGCCAGCAGCCAAGCATCACCCCTCCACTTT. This sequence encodes CASSQASPLHF.

The V and J genes are TRBV6-1 and TRBJ2-5; 8 positions match TRBD1. The CDR3 is made up of 15 amino acids. The trim removed 6 bases at V and 0 bases at J, leaving 6 bases unmatched. Looked up from germline, CDR1 is MNHNS and CDR2 is SASEGT. The CDR3 here is CASRATGGHQETQYF. The CDR3 region has the DNA TGTGCCAGCAGAGCAACAGGGGGTCACCAAGAGACCCAGTACTTC.

This clonotype was counted between two and nine times. The chain is built from TRBV12-3 or TRBV12-4 and TRBJ1-1; TRBD1 might be the D (6 bases). The CDR3 is made up of 15 amino acids. Trimming took 5 bases from V and 1 from J, leaving 14 bases between them. The CDR3: CASSRNQGGNTEAFF. The CDR3 DNA reads TGTGCCAGCAGTCGCAATCAAGGGGGGAACACTGAAGCTTTCTTT.

The chain links TRBV5-5 to TRBJ2-1, with no clear D. Per germline, CDR1 SGHKS and CDR2 YYEKEE (reference sequence). There are 15 residues in the CDR3. V was shortened by 0 bases and J by 6 bases, with 13 bases between the two germline ends. The CDR3 coding sequence is TGTGCCAGCAGCTTGGCGGCGGCCAGTCTCAATGAGCAGTTCTTC. Translated: CASSLAAASLNEQFF.

This clonotype was recorded a few times. The J gene is TRBJ1-1, the V gene TRBV20-1; D call uncertain. The CDR3 sequence is 14 residues long. V gave up 6 bases and J gave up 1 base, with 15 bases separating them. Germline CDR1 reads DFQATT; CDR2 reads SNEGSKA (reference sequence). The CDR3 nucleotides are TGCAGTGCCCCGAGGCCCGGGAGGAACACTGAAGCTTTCTTT. It yields the protein CSAPRPGRNTEAFF.

This chain connects TRBV6-5 to TRBJ2-7, with D perhaps matching TRBD1 or TRBD2 (5 bases each). With 0 bases removed from V and 5 bases from J, the gap between germline ends came to 14 bases. Looked up from germline, CDR1 is MNHEY and CDR2 is SVGAGI. The CDR3 consists of 15 residues. The DNA for the CDR3 is TGTGCCAGCAGTTACTCGCAGGGCCGGGGCCACGAGCAGTACTTC. This sequence encodes CASSYSQGRGHEQYF.

The chain links TRBV6-5 to TRBJ2-1, with D perhaps matching TRBD1 or TRBD2 (5 bases each). The germline V and J ends were trimmed by 2 bases and 10 bases, with 12 bases remaining between them. There are 13 residues in the CDR3. Looked up from germline, CDR1 is MNHEY and CDR2 is SVGAGI. CDR3 region: CASSYIWGKEQFF. CDR3 bases: TGTGCCAGCAGTTACATCTGGGGGAAAGAGCAGTTCTTC.

This clonotype was counted between two and nine times. V and J are TRBV5-1 and TRBJ2-3; D possibly corresponds to TRBD2 (6 bases). Trimming removed 7 bases at V and 2 bases at J, with 14 bases between. The CDR3 runs to 14 residues. Germline loops: CDR1 SGHRS, CDR2 YFSETQ. The CDR3 loop is CASRGEVFTDTQYF. The CDR3 nucleotides are TGCGCCAGCCGCGGGGAGGTCTTCACAGATACGCAGTATTTT.

This sequence joins TRBV20-1 and TRBJ2-5; 7 nucleotides match TRBD2. CDR3 length: 14 residues. CDR1 and CDR2 from the germline V gene are DFQATT and SNEGSKA (reference sequence). The J segment lost 4 bases and the V segment lost 3 bases, leaving 8 bases of the junction unmatched. DNA for the CDR3: TGCAGTGCTAGTGATCTGGGGAGGGGAGAGACCCAGTACTTC. It translates to CSASDLGRGETQYF.

This clonotype showed up many times. The chain employs TRBV18 and TRBJ2-5; D gene ambiguous. Germline CDR1 is KGHSH and CDR2 is LQKENI. Trimming pared 3 bases from V and 4 bases from J, leaving 6 bases between. The CDR3 has 12 residues. The CDR3 DNA reads as TGTGCCAGCTCACCGTCGGTAGAGACCCAGTACTTC. As protein: CASSPSVETQYF.